Listed here are 19 T cell receptor beta chains from one sample, sequenced in a study of T cell responses to AZD1222 COVID-19 vaccine. Data came from immunoSEQ multiplex PCR; TCRdb stores just in-frame clones and leaves some out. This sample has some 130,000 clones, with over 75% found just once. The source was peripheral blood, collected on day 0 of AZD1222 vaccination. The receptors stem from an adult in good health.

The rearrangement uses TRBV27 and TRBJ2-7, with 7 nucleotides matching TRBD1. The germline CDR1 and CDR2 sequences are MNHEY and SMNVEV (reference sequence). This CDR3 region has 16 residues. The ends lost 3 bases at V and 3 bases at J; junction bases unmatched: 11. The CDR3 region has the DNA TGTGCCAGCAGTTTTGTAAAGACAGGGATAAGCTACGAGCAGTACTTC. This gives the protein CASSFVKTGISYEQYF.

The genes are TRBV28 and TRBJ2-2, with D unresolved. The CDR3 runs to 15 residues. The germline CDR1 and CDR2 sequences are MDHEN and SYDVKM. V lost 8 bases and J lost 6, with 19 bases in between. The CDR3, as DNA: TGTGCCAGCCATGAGTTGGCTCACCGGGCCGGGGAGCTGTTTTTT. Translating it yields CASHELAHRAGELFF.

The V gene is TRBV30, the J gene TRBJ1-6; 9 bases map to TRBD1. The germline CDR1 and CDR2 sequences are GTSNPN and SVGIG (reference sequence). The trim removed 0 bases at V and 4 bases at J, leaving 4 bases unmatched. CDR3 length: 16 amino acids. CDR3 amino acids: CAWSVQGTGYNSPLHF. For the CDR3, the DNA is TGTGCCTGGAGTGTACAGGGGACAGGGTATAATTCACCCCTCCACTTT.

The chain uses TRBV15 and TRBJ2-5; D gene ambiguous. This CDR3 spans 16 amino acids. V gave up 0 bases and J gave up 3 bases, with 14 bases separating them. Germline values: CDR1 LNHNV, CDR2 YYDKDF (reference sequence). CDR3 nucleotide sequence: TGTGCCACCAGCAGAGACGGCGGACGGCCTGAAGAGACCCAGTACTTC. Translated, it gives CATSRDGGRPEETQYF.

The chain employs TRBV19 and TRBJ1-1; D might be TRBD1 (5 bases). V was clipped by 2 bases and J by 11 bases, with 18 bases between them. CDR1 and CDR2 (germline): LNHDA, SQIVND (reference sequence). The CDR3 extends over 14 amino acids. CDR3 in DNA: TGTGCCAGTAGTATAATAGACGGGACGTCGAGGGCTTTCTTT. It codes for CASSIIDGTSRAFF.

The J gene is TRBJ1-5, the V gene TRBV19; D possibly corresponds to TRBD1 (6 bases). The CDR3 runs to 15 residues. CDR1 is LNHDA and CDR2 is SQIVND in the germline V gene (reference sequence). The V end lost 7 bases, the J end lost 4 bases, and 17 bases lay between the germline ends. The CDR3 is CASMGRGRSNQPQHF. The CDR3 nucleotides are TGTGCCAGTATGGGCAGGGGACGGTCGAATCAGCCCCAGCATTTT.

CDR3 DNA sequence: TGCGCCAGCAGCCACTCTAGGACTAGCGGGGGGGGCAACACCGGGGAGCTGTTTTTT. Translated: CASSHSRTSGGGNTGELFF. J is TRBJ2-2 and V is TRBV4-1, with TRBD2 matching 15 bases. The CDR3 is 19 residues long. Germline V gene sequence: CDR1 MGHRA, CDR2 YSYEKL. J lost 2 bases, V lost 3 bases, and 7 bases had no gene match.

The chain carries TRBV3-1 (or the pseudogene TRBV3-2) and TRBJ2-5, with D perhaps TRBD1 (5 bases). Germline assignment: CDR1 LGHDT and CDR2 YNNKEL (reference sequence). The CDR3 spans 14 residues. Trimming cost V 4 bases and J 5 bases, with 14 bases left between them. CDR3 sequence reads: CASSPVQGDETQYF. In DNA, the CDR3 is TGTGCCAGCAGCCCAGTTCAGGGCGATGAGACCCAGTACTTC.

This clone was seen a few times. V usage is TRBV7-2 and J usage is TRBJ2-7, with D perhaps matching TRBD2 (5 bases). Trimming shortened V by 3 bases and J by 2 bases, and 8 bases separated the two germline ends. The germline V gene has CDR1 SGHTA and CDR2 FQGNSA. CDR3 size: 13 residues. CDR3 DNA sequence: TGTGCCAGCAGCTTTGTGGGAGCCTACGAGCAGTACTTC. This gives the protein CASSFVGAYEQYF.

The count of this clone is one. V gene TRBV4-3 combines with J gene TRBJ2-1; TRBD1 matches 8 bases. The CDR3 consists of 15 residues. Germline CDR1 LGHNA, CDR2 YSLEER. After removal of 1 base from V and 7 bases from J, the junction contained 6 bases not matched to a gene. In DNA, the CDR3 is TGCGCCAGCAGCCAAGGGACAGGGAGAGTAAATGAGCAGTTCTTC. It yields the protein CASSQGTGRVNEQFF.

The chain is built from TRBV5-6 and TRBJ2-7; TRBD1 matches 10 bases. This CDR3 has 14 amino acids. J was trimmed by 3 bases and V by 6 bases; bases with no gene match: 6. The germline CDR1 and CDR2 sequences are SGHDT and YYEEEE. The CDR3 is CASIQDRGVYEQYF. The CDR3 nucleotides read TGTGCCAGCATCCAGGACAGGGGGGTCTACGAGCAGTACTTC.

The rearrangement joins TRBV9 to TRBJ1-3; a weak D match, TRBD1 (6 bases). Trimming shortened V by 6 bases and J by 0 bases, and 7 bases separated the two germline ends. This CDR3 spans 13 amino acids. Per germline, CDR1 SGDLS and CDR2 YYNGEE. CDR3 amino acids: CASNRDSGNTIYF. The CDR3 DNA reads as TGTGCCAGCAACAGGGACTCTGGAAACACCATATATTTT.

The V and J genes are TRBV7-8 and TRBJ1-1, with 7 bases lining up with TRBD1. The J segment lost 4 bases and the V segment lost 2 bases, leaving 7 bases of the junction unmatched. Germline values: CDR1 SGHVS, CDR2 FQNEAQ. The CDR3 has 15 amino acids. CDR3 protein: CASSLPRGQGTEAFF. The CDR3 nucleotides are TGTGCCAGCAGCTTACCTAGGGGGCAGGGCACTGAAGCTTTCTTT. The whole variable domain, filled in from reference TRBV7-8 and TRBJ1-1, reads GAGVSQSPRYKVAKRGQDVALRCDPISGHVSLFWYQQALGQGPEFLTYFQNEAQLDKSGLPSDRFFAERPEGSVSTLKIQRTQQEDSAVYLCASSLPRGQGTEAFFGQGTRLTVV.

The count of this clone is one. The chain joins TRBV5-1 to TRBJ1-2; maybe TRBD1 (6 bases). V gave up 5 bases and J gave up 4 bases, with 15 bases separating them. The CDR3 length is 14 residues. CDR1 and CDR2 (germline): SGHRS, YFSETQ. CDR3 region: CASRTEGVGYGYTF. The CDR3 DNA reads TGCGCCAGCAGAACGGAGGGGGTAGGCTATGGCTACACCTTC. Drawing the rest from reference TRBV5-1 and TRBJ1-2, the complete variable domain is KAGVTQTPRYLIKTRGQQVTLSCSPISGHRSVSWYQQTPGQGLQFLFEYFSETQRNKGNFPGRFSGRQFSNSRSEMNVSTLELGDSALYLCASRTEGVGYGYTFGSGTRLTVV.

This chain uses TRBV7-2 with TRBJ2-7; TRBD1 aligns across 8 bases. J lost 7 bases, V lost 1 base, and 6 bases had no gene match. The CDR3 has 14 amino acids. Germline-derived CDR1 and CDR2 are SGHTA and FQGNSA. The CDR3 coding sequence is TGTGCCAGCAGCTTAGACAGGGGGTTGCGGGAGCAGTACTTC. It codes for CASSLDRGLREQYF.

J is TRBJ2-1 and V is TRBV5-1; D uncertain. The CDR3 is made up of 14 amino acids. V lost 1 base and J lost 5, with 10 bases in between. Germline V gives CDR1 SGHRS, CDR2 YFSETQ. The CDR3 region has the DNA TGCGCCAGCAGCTTGATTAGTGCAGACAATGAGCAGTTCTTC. Translation gives CASSLISADNEQFF. Full variable domain (rest looked up from reference TRBV5-1 and TRBJ2-1): KAGVTQTPRYLIKTRGQQVTLSCSPISGHRSVSWYQQTPGQGLQFLFEYFSETQRNKGNFPGRFSGRQFSNSRSEMNVSTLELGDSALYLCASSLISADNEQFFGPGTRLTVL.

This chain joins TRBV2 and TRBJ2-7, with D possibly being TRBD1 (5 bases). The CDR3 totals 16 residues. Germline-derived CDR1 and CDR2 are SNHLY and FYNNEI. Trimming pared 5 bases from V and 2 bases from J, leaving 19 bases between. CDR3 sequence reads: CASSQDLQESPYEQYF. The CDR3, as DNA: TGTGCCAGCAGTCAGGACCTACAGGAGAGCCCCTACGAGCAGTACTTC.

The chain employs TRBV9 and TRBJ1-2; 8 nucleotides match TRBD1. V shed 3 bases, J shed 8 bases, and the junction held 6 bases outside the gene matches. Germline V CDR1 and CDR2: SGDLS, YYNGEE. The CDR3 has 13 amino acids. CDR3 protein: CASSATGGSGYTF. CDR3 bases: TGTGCCAGCAGCGCCACAGGGGGATCGGGCTACACCTTC.

The CDR3 DNA sequence: TGTGCCAGCAGCTTAGGGGTGTGGGGCCATGAGCAGTTCTTC. Translating gives CASSLGVWGHEQFF. The chain recombines TRBV7-8 with TRBJ2-1; possible D gene TRBD1, 5 bases. Germline V gene lookup returns CDR1 SGHVS and CDR2 FQNEAQ. Trimming left V 1 base short and J 8 bases short, with 12 bases between. The CDR3 is 14 amino acids.